Shown below are 4 T cell receptor beta chains from a single sample sequenced in a study of cytomegalovirus exposure and HLA in healthy donors. Both 60 Vbeta primers and 13 Jbeta primers went into the PCR. Here immunoSEQ multiplex PCR was the method, and the copy in TCRdb shows in-frame clones only, minus some. The data contain 150,000 to 200,000 clones, approximately 76% of them singletons. Sequenced sample: PBMCs. The receptors were gathered from a female donor in good health and CMV-seronegative.

This clone has a single count. The V call is TRBV4-1, the J call TRBJ2-7, with 9 bases lining up with TRBD1. Per germline, CDR1 MGHRA and CDR2 YSYEKL. The V and J ends lost 3 bases and 2 bases, in that order; junction bases with no gene match: 8. The CDR3 runs to 16 residues. The CDR3 protein is CASSHLGQGTPYEQYF. The CDR3 DNA follows: TGCGCCAGCAGCCATCTCGGACAGGGGACCCCCTACGAGCAGTACTTC.

Only a few counts were recorded for this clone. The chain uses TRBV19 and TRBJ2-7; weak D call: TRBD1 (6 bases). V lost 10 bases to trimming and J lost 0 bases, with 19 bases between them. CDR3 length: 15 amino acids. In germline, CDR1 is LNHDA, CDR2 SQIVND (reference sequence). The CDR3 here is CATSTGLGHSYEQYF. DNA for the CDR3: TGTGCCACCTCCACAGGGCTAGGACACTCCTACGAGCAGTACTTC.

This chain joins TRBV5-1 and TRBJ2-3; D perhaps matches TRBD2 (6 bases). The CDR3 is made up of 16 amino acids. V was pared by 6 bases and J by 3 bases, with 20 bases between. Germline V gene data show CDR1 as SGHRS and CDR2 as YFSETQ. Written as DNA, the CDR3 is TGCGCCAGCAACACAATGTCGGGACTGATAACAGATACGCAGTATTTT. Encoded protein: CASNTMSGLITDTQYF.

The CDR3 region has the DNA TGTGCCAGCAGCTCCATAACTAGCGGCTTCTCCTACGAGCAGTACTTC. It encodes CASSSITSGFSYEQYF. The chain recombines TRBV7-9 with TRBJ2-7, with TRBD2 matching over 8 bases. Germline V CDR1 and CDR2: SEHNR, FQNEAQ (reference sequence). With V trimmed by 4 bases and J by 0 bases, 8 bases remained unmatched. CDR3 size: 16 residues.